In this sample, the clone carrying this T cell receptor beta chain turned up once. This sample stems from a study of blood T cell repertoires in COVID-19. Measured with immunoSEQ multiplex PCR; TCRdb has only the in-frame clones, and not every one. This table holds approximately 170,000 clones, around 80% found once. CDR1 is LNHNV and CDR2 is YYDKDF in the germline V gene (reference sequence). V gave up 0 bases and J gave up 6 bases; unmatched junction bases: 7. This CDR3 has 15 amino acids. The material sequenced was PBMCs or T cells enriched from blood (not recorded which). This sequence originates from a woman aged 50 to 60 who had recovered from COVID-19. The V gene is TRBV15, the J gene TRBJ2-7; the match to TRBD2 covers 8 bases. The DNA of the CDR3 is TGTGCCACCAGCAGAGAAAGCGGGGGACCGCTCGAGCAGTACTTC. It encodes CATSRESGGPLEQYF.